The 9 T cell receptor beta chains presented below share a single source sample, sequenced in a study of blood T cell repertoires in COVID-19. TCRdb's copy holds only in-frame clones and misses some; the assay was immunoSEQ multiplex PCR. Of over 95,000 clones listed, about 90% are singletons. Sequencing was performed on peripheral blood. The receptors shown here come from a woman aged 45-59 years with acute or convalescent COVID-19.

The chain couples TRBV6-5 to TRBJ1-4; TRBD1 aligns across 8 bases. Trimming cost V 2 bases and J 6 bases; bases outside gene matches: 5. This CDR3 comprises 15 residues. CDR1 is MNHEY and CDR2 is SVGAGI in the germline V gene. The CDR3 is CASSYTGQGDEKLFF. In DNA form, the CDR3 reads TGTGCCAGCAGTTACACCGGACAGGGTGATGAAAAACTGTTTTTT.

The rearrangement joins TRBV12-5 to TRBJ1-1, with a weak D call TRBD1 (5 bases). V was pared by 6 bases and J by 6 bases, with 14 bases between. The CDR3 runs 13 residues. Germline lookup yields CDR1 LGHNT and CDR2 FRNRAP. This chain's CDR3 is CASGADRSAEAFF. CDR3 nucleotide sequence: TGTGCTAGTGGCGCTGACAGAAGCGCTGAAGCTTTCTTT. Using reference TRBV12-5 and TRBJ1-1 for the parts outside the CDR3, the full variable domain is DARVTQTPRHKVTEMGQEVTMRCQPILGHNTVFWYRQTMMQGLELLAYFRNRAPLDDSGMPKDRFSAEMPDATLATLKIQPSEPRDSAVYFCASGADRSAEAFFGQGTRLTVV.

This rearrangement joins TRBV2 to TRBJ2-5; 13 nucleotides agree with TRBD2. Germline V gene sequence: CDR1 SNHLY, CDR2 FYNNEI. Losses at the gene ends were 5 bases for V and 3 bases for J; bases not matched to a gene: 3. This CDR3 region has 15 residues. The CDR3 sequence: CASSRLAGGKETQYF. The CDR3 DNA reads as TGTGCCAGCAGTCGACTAGCGGGAGGTAAAGAGACCCAGTACTTC.

This clone was counted only a few times. V gene TRBV7-8 combines with J gene TRBJ2-7; weak D call: TRBD2 (6 bases). Germline CDR1 and CDR2: SGHVS and FQNEAQ. The V end was cut by 7 bases, the J end by 2 bases, with 18 bases between. The CDR3 sequence is 15 residues long. The DNA of the CDR3 is TGTGCCAGCATCCCGGGGCTAGCGAGTACCTACGAGCAGTACTTC. This codes for CASIPGLASTYEQYF.

This sequence joins TRBV19 and TRBJ2-4; D not certain. The CDR3 sequence is 14 residues long. Trimming took 7 bases from V and 0 from J, leaving 10 bases between them. Germline values: CDR1 LNHDA, CDR2 SQIVND (reference sequence). CDR3 in amino acids: CASNLPGAKNIQYF. DNA of the CDR3: TGTGCCAGTAACCTTCCGGGAGCCAAAAACATTCAGTACTTC.

The V call is TRBV7-2, the J call TRBJ2-1; no definite D call. The germline CDR1 and CDR2 sequences are SGHTA and FQGNSA. Trimming cost V 5 bases and J 6 bases, with 14 bases left between them. The CDR3 has 14 residues. The CDR3 spells CASSLLRLANEQFF. The CDR3 nucleotides are TGTGCCAGCAGCCTCTTAAGACTTGCCAATGAGCAGTTCTTC.

The chain combines TRBV25-1 with TRBJ2-7, with 11 bases that match TRBD1. Germline trimming cut 6 bases from V and 9 bases from J; bases unmatched to any gene: 1. CDR3 length: 11 residues. Per the germline V gene, CDR1 is MGHDK and CDR2 is SYGVNS. CDR3 amino acids: CASRGTGGQYF. The CDR3 region has the DNA TGTGCCAGCAGGGGGACAGGGGGGCAGTACTTC.

The chain has TRBV27 and TRBJ2-5, with D hard to call. Looked up from germline, CDR1 is MNHEY and CDR2 is SMNVEV (reference sequence). Trimming removed 4 bases at V and 5 bases at J, with 8 bases between. This CDR3 comprises 12 residues. The CDR3 DNA reads as TGTGCCAGCAGTTCAGTTGGCGAGACCCAGTACTTC. The encoded protein is CASSSVGETQYF.

The chain employs TRBV6-5 and TRBJ2-1; possibly TRBD1 for D (5 bases). CDR1 MNHEY and CDR2 SVGAGI come from the germline V gene. The CDR3 length is 16 residues. V was clipped by 2 bases and J by 0 bases, with 11 bases between them. The CDR3 here is CASSYNDRLSYNEQFF. In DNA form, the CDR3 reads TGTGCCAGCAGTTACAACGACAGACTCTCCTACAATGAGCAGTTCTTC.